This T cell receptor beta chain is from a study of blood T cell repertoires in COVID-19. This clone appeared a single time. The CDR3 loop spans 17 amino acids. The germline V gene encodes CDR1 SEHNR and CDR2 FQNEAQ (reference sequence). V lost 5 bases and J lost 1, with 17 bases in between. The data were produced by immunoSEQ multiplex PCR, yet TCRdb's version contains in-frame clones alone and is incomplete. The profile shows tens of thousands of clones, about 79% of them singletons. The chain is built from TRBV7-9 and TRBJ2-2; weak D call: TRBD1 (6 bases). This receptor was identified in a woman in her fifties or sixties with acute or convalescent COVID-19. Sequencing input: peripheral blood. The CDR3 DNA is TGTGCCAGCAGCCCCAGGGGCCGTCTACGGAACACCGGGGAGCTGTTTTTT. As protein: CASSPRGRLRNTGELFF.